Below, one TCR beta chain is given with its context. The sample has other DNA sequences that encode this CDR3 too. The sample is drawn from a study of shared clonotypes between healthy human individuals. Every subset's genomic DNA went evenly onto several immunoSEQ plates. Libraries were prepared by immunoSEQ multiplex PCR; TCRdb keeps only in-frame clonotypes and omits some of them. The table lists millions of clones, roughly 94% of them singletons. Caucasian adults residing in Nashville, Tennessee made up all the donors. V trimming: 5 bases; J trimming: 4 bases; junction bases outside the gene matches: 5. Germline lookup yields CDR1 SGHTA and CDR2 FQGNSA. This CDR3 is 15 amino acids long.

The sample was naive CD4+ T cells sorted from blood. Subset: CD45RA+ positively selected. This TCR derives from a man between 18 and 29 years old in good health. This sequence joins TRBV7-2 and TRBJ2-3; TRBD2 matches 11 bases. Here the CDR3 reads CASSRGLAGSDTQYF. The CDR3 DNA is TGTGCCAGCAGCCGAGGACTAGCGGGTTCAGATACGCAGTATTTT. Based on the CDR3 plus reference TRBV7-2 and TRBJ2-3, the full variable domain is GAGVSQSPSNKVTEKGKDVELRCDPISGHTALYWYRQSLGQGLEFLIYFQGNSAPDKSGLPSDRFSAERTGGSVSTLTIQRTQQEDSAVYLCASSRGLAGSDTQYFGPGTRLTVL.